Here is one TCR beta chain with its context. Other DNA sequences within the sample encode an identical CDR3. These data come from a study of blood T cell repertoires in COVID-19. About the research overall: PBMCs, B-cell-depleted T cells, or T cells provided the cDNA or gDNA that made up the material.

Original data processing: By means of reference gene primer amplification, nucleated cell counts were estimated. This table comes from immunoSEQ multiplex PCR, and its TCRdb copy is limited to in-frame clones, with some not included. The V and J calls and clone size come from that table; D and trimming were worked out from the DNA. The data show over 130,000 clones, about 86% seen once. Trimming shortened V by 0 bases and J by 3 bases, and 10 bases separated the two germline ends. The CDR3 consists of 14 residues. Germline lookup yields CDR1 SGDLS and CDR2 YYNGEE. The sequence came from a man between 65 and 85 years old with acute or convalescent COVID-19. What was sequenced was peripheral blood. The chain links TRBV9 to TRBJ2-7; no firm D call. This CDR3 is CASSVANGGYEQYF. The DNA of the CDR3 is TGTGCCAGCAGCGTAGCGAACGGCGGCTACGAGCAGTACTTC.